A single sample gave rise to the 7 T cell receptor beta chains below, sequenced in a study of graft-versus-host responses after intestinal transplantation. For these TCRs, the target antigens are not known. Sequenced by immunoSEQ multiplex PCR; TCRdb stores in-frame clones only, minus some. The table records some 84,000 clones, roughly 80% of them present only once. The input for sequencing was unstimulated CD4+ T cells sorted from spleen or lymph node cells, taken before intestinal transplant. These receptors all come from a human donor who received an intestinal transplant.

The V gene is TRBV6-5, the J gene TRBJ1-5, with D possibly TRBD1 on 5 matching bases. V shed 2 bases and J shed 3 bases, with 8 bases lying between them. In germline, CDR1 is MNHEY, CDR2 SVGAGI. The CDR3 length is 14 residues. In nucleotides, the CDR3 is TGTGCCAGCAGTTACCGACAGACCAATCAGCCCCAGCATTTT. Its translation: CASSYRQTNQPQHF.

V and J are TRBV4-1 and TRBJ2-3, with 13 nucleotides matching TRBD2. Germline lookup yields CDR1 MGHRA and CDR2 YSYEKL. This CDR3 spans 18 amino acids. J gave up 2 bases and V 0 bases, and 5 bases lay outside the gene matches. The DNA for the CDR3 is TGCGCCAGCAGCCAAGATCCTGGACTAGCGGGAGCCACAGATACGCAGTATTTT. Amino acids: CASSQDPGLAGATDTQYF.

J is TRBJ2-1 and V is TRBV4-2; D possibly corresponds to TRBD2 (7 bases). Germline V CDR1 and CDR2: LGHNA, YNFKEQ. V was clipped by 7 bases and J by 9 bases, with 16 bases between them. The CDR3 covers 13 residues. The CDR3 here is CASKGGGQGEQFF. The CDR3, as DNA: TGTGCCAGCAAGGGGGGGGGCCAGGGTGAGCAGTTCTTC.

The chain recombines TRBV7-2 with TRBJ2-5; D perhaps matches TRBD2 (5 bases). The CDR3 is 13 residues long. Germline V gene lookup returns CDR1 SGHTA and CDR2 FQGNSA. V lost 3 bases, J lost 3 bases, and 8 bases lay in between. The CDR3 spells CASSFSDEETQYF. CDR3 DNA sequence: TGTGCCAGCAGCTTTAGCGACGAAGAGACCCAGTACTTC.

The rearrangement joins TRBV6-1 to TRBJ2-2; 11 nucleotides line up with TRBD1. This CDR3 spans 15 amino acids. CDR1 and CDR2 from the germline V gene are MNHNS and SASEGT. V trimming: 7 bases; J trimming: 7 bases; junction bases outside the gene matches: 8. The chain's CDR3 is CASNLDRGRSGELFF. CDR3 DNA: TGTGCCAGCAACCTGGACAGGGGGCGAAGCGGGGAGCTGTTTTTT.

This clone was counted a single time. J is TRBJ2-3 and V is TRBV9; no clear D. Trimming removed 4 bases from V and 4 bases from J, with 10 bases in between. Germline CDR1 is SGDLS and CDR2 is YYNGEE. This CDR3 is built from 13 residues. The chain's CDR3 is CASSPYEPDTQYF. CDR3 bases: TGTGCCAGCAGCCCATACGAGCCAGATACGCAGTATTTT.

J is TRBJ2-1 and V is TRBV28, with 9 nucleotides matching TRBD2. With V trimmed by 5 bases and J by 4 bases, 6 bases remained unmatched. The CDR3 contains 15 residues. The V gene's germline CDR1 is MDHEN and CDR2 SYDVKM. The CDR3 region has the DNA TGTGCCAGCAGTCCTCTAGCGGGACGGTACAATGAGCAGTTCTTC. Its protein product is CASSPLAGRYNEQFF.